Following are 5 T cell receptor beta chains from one sample sequenced in a study of molecular identifiers for immune sequencing clone quantification. TCRdb re-analysed the PCR reads in MiXCR, keeping a single row per CDR3 protein. The repertoire holds some 320,000 distinct CDR3 sequences, with over 20% as singletons. The specimen sequenced was naive CD8+ T cells from blood, with Jurkat cell RNA spiked in. Regarding subset: FACS-sorted CD8+CD4-CCR7+CD45RA+ naive T cells. The receptors were sampled from a human donor in good health. Some libraries in this study had Jurkat cell RNA spiked in.

The J gene is TRBJ2-7, the V gene TRBV20-1; 7 bases map to TRBD2. This CDR3 has 15 amino acids. Germline trimming cut 5 bases from V and 3 bases from J; bases unmatched to any gene: 13. CDR1 and CDR2 from the germline V gene are DFQATT and SNEGSKA (reference sequence). The CDR3 region is CSAHDGAGESYEQYF. CDR3 bases: TGCAGTGCTCATGACGGTGCGGGGGAAAGCTACGAGCAGTACTTC.

This clonotype has just a few counts. At one end, the junction sequence differs from germline, possibly due to a read error. The V call is TRBV28, the J call TRBJ2-7; D perhaps matches TRBD1 (5 bases). Germline V gives CDR1 MDHEN, CDR2 SYDVKM. This CDR3 comprises 15 residues. The CDR3 DNA reads as TGTGCCAGCAGCTATAGGGGCCTGAGCTCCTACGAGCCGTACTTC. Translating gives CASSYRGLSSYEPYF.

This clonotype was seen a few times. This sequence joins TRBV20-1 and TRBJ2-7, with 7 bases that match TRBD2. The trim removed 6 bases at V and 2 bases at J, leaving 7 bases unmatched. Germline V CDR1 and CDR2: DFQATT, SNEGSKA (reference sequence). The length of the CDR3 is 13 residues. DNA for the CDR3: TGCAGTGCAGCGGGACGGAATACCTACGAGCAGTACTTC. Its protein is CSAAGRNTYEQYF.

The chain recombines TRBV24-1 with TRBJ1-5; D ambiguous. Trimming cost V 6 bases and J 0 bases, with 8 bases left between them. Per the germline V gene, CDR1 is KGHDR and CDR2 is SFDVKD. The CDR3 loop spans 14 amino acids. The CDR3 region is CATSSANSNQPQHF. The CDR3 region has the DNA TGTGCCACCAGTTCTGCGAATAGCAATCAGCCCCAGCATTTT.

As concerns this clonotype: A single base separates this from a much larger clone, so it may be a read error. The V call is TRBV6-2 or TRBV6-3, the J call TRBJ1-1, with 9 bases aligning to TRBD1. CDR1 and CDR2 from the germline V gene are MNHEY and SVGEGT. The V segment lost 4 bases and the J segment 3 bases; nucleotides outside the gene matches: 6. The CDR3 sequence is 15 residues long. CDR3: CASSLGTGNDTEAFF. The CDR3 DNA follows: TGTGCCAGCAGTTTGGGGACAGGGAATGACACTGAAGCTTTCTTT.